This T cell receptor beta chain was observed in a study of blood T cell repertoires in COVID-19. In the study overall: Acute and convalescent COVID-19 samples came from the United States, Italy and Spain.

The CDR3 covers 16 residues. Produced via immunoSEQ multiplex PCR; TCRdb's table is partial and in-frame only. Altogether 220,000 or so clones are present, 80% being singletons, with the ten largest covering 4.5% to 7%. Sample: peripheral blood. The source of this sequence is a woman aged 70-85 years with acute or convalescent COVID-19. The chain carries TRBV1 and TRBJ2-5; TRBD2 reflects the table's D call only, with no check against the DNA. TRBV1 represents a pseudogene. CDR3 nucleotides: TGCACCAGCAGCCAAGATCGGGCGGGAGTTAAGGAGACCCAGTACTTC. It translates to CTSSQDRAGVKETQYF.